These 2 T cell receptor beta chains came from one sample sequenced in a study of T cells in Graves' hyperthyroidism and ophthalmopathy. Researchers amplified the TCR beta CDR3 regions from RNA transcripts. HTBI primers were employed in a first-round RT-PCR of the TCR CDR3. TCRdb re-called the multiplex PCR reads with MiXCR, one entry per CDR3 protein. The repertoire holds fewer than 900,000 distinct CDR3 sequences, with around 20% as singletons. The specimen was blood. The receptor set was obtained from a woman aged 50 to 60 with Graves' hyperthyroidism that later progressed to Graves' ophthalmopathy.

This clonotype was counted at least ten times. The V and J genes are TRBV2 and TRBJ2-7, with D unclear. In germline, CDR1 is SNHLY, CDR2 FYNNEI. V lost 0 bases, J lost 2 bases, and 8 bases lay in between. The CDR3 is 14 amino acids. The CDR3 nucleotides read TGTGCCAGCAGTGAAGCGCTCGTCACCTACGAGCAGTACTTC. It is translated as CASSEALVTYEQYF.

The chain links TRBV4-2 to TRBJ2-7; D is tentatively TRBD1 or TRBD2 (7 bases each). CDR3 length: 17 residues. Trimming removed 4 bases from V and 6 bases from J, with 25 bases in between. CDR1 LGHNA and CDR2 YNFKEQ come from the germline V gene. The DNA of the CDR3 is TGTGCCAGCAGCCTTGAACGGGGAGGGGGCACTAGTGGCGAGCAGTACTTC. It codes for CASSLERGGGTSGEQYF.